Included here is one T cell receptor beta chain sequence, with context. Its antigen is undetermined. J lost 8 bases, V lost 3 bases, and 14 bases had no gene match. The germline V gene encodes CDR1 SGHAT and CDR2 FQDESV (reference sequence). The CDR3 consists of 17 residues. The data originate from a study of T cells after yellow fever vaccination. Study at large: Researchers used SMART-Seq v4 Ultra Low Input to prepare fractions that had low cell numbers.

TCRdb re-derived calls from the 5' RACE reads in MiXCR, one entry per CDR3 protein. The data hold about 630,000 distinct CDR3 sequences, with more than 9% observed a single time. Study-wide points: Faster peaking, at day 5 versus 15, marked a secondary response that was weaker.

This TCR was recovered from a man younger than 40 who received the YFV17D yellow fever vaccine. Sample: PBMCs, taken on the day of the yellow fever booster vaccination. V and J are TRBV11-1 and TRBJ2-1; 9 bases are a match to TRBD2. This chain's CDR3 is CASSFTSGGRVSHEQFF. Written as DNA, the CDR3 is TGTGCCAGCAGCTTTACCTCCGGCGGGAGGGTTTCCCATGAGCAGTTCTTC.